The present T cell receptor beta chain was sequenced within a study of cytomegalovirus exposure and HLA in healthy donors. Libraries were prepared by immunoSEQ multiplex PCR; TCRdb keeps only in-frame clonotypes and omits some of them. The sample holds over 150,000 clones, more than 65% seen once. The ends lost 6 bases at V and 3 bases at J; junction bases unmatched: 7. CDR1 is MNHEY and CDR2 is SVGAGI in the germline V gene. The CDR3 consists of 14 residues. This chain joins TRBV6-5 and TRBJ2-7, with TRBD1 matching 8 bases. Input material: PBMCs. The clonotype originates from a woman aged 18-30 years in good health and CMV-seropositive. The chain's CDR3 is CASSAPGQDYEQYF. CDR3 coding DNA: TGTGCCAGCAGCGCGCCGGGACAGGACTACGAGCAGTACTTC.